The clone carrying this T cell receptor beta chain was picked up a small number of times. The TCRbeta library incorporated unique molecular identifiers. TCRdb itself ran the PCR reads through MiXCR, one entry per CDR3 protein. Of 250,000 to 350,000 distinct CDR3 sequences detected, around 9.6% appear once; the ten largest clones hold over 9%. This sample was taken from a study of T-cell reconstitution after alpha-beta-depleted transplantation in children. Sequenced here: PBMCs from the stem cell graft donor, sampled from the stem cell graft. The source of this sequence is a human donor who donated a stem cell graft to a child with SCID.

The CDR3 loop reads CASSCRDRDCEQFF. For the CDR3, the DNA is TGTGCCAGCAGCTGCCGGGACAGGGACTGTGAGCAGTTCTTC. The chain joins TRBV27 to TRBJ2-1; 9 bases match TRBD1. After removal of 6 bases from V and 9 bases from J, the junction contained 9 bases not matched to a gene. The CDR3 has 14 residues. Germline CDR1 MNHEY, CDR2 SMNVEV (reference sequence).